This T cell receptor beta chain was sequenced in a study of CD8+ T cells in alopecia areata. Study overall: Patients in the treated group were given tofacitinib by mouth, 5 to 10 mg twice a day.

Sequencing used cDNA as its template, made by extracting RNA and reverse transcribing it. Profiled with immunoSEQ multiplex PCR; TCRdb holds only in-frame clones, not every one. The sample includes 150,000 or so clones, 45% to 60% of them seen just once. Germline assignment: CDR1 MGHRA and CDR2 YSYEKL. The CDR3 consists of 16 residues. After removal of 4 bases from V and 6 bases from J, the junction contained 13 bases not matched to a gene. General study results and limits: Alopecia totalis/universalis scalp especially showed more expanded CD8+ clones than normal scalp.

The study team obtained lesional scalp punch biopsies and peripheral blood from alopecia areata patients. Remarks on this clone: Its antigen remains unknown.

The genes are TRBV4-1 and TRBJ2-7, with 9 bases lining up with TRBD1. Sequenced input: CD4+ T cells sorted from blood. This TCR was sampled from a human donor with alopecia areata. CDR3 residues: CASSRKELGQGFEQYF. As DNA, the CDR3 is TGCGCCAGCAGCCGCAAAGAGTTGGGACAGGGTTTCGAGCAGTACTTC.